This T cell receptor beta chain was sequenced in a study of blood T cell repertoires in COVID-19. Across the whole study: Sources were T cells, B-cell-depleted T cells, or PBMCs; the material itself was cDNA or gDNA.

Original analysis: The assay estimated nucleated cells by amplifying reference gene primers. TCRdb's copy holds only in-frame clones and misses some; the assay was immunoSEQ multiplex PCR. V, J and clone size were drawn from that table, and D and trimming were deduced from the DNA. The repertoire includes about 180,000 clones, 82% of them detected once, and roughly 9.1% sits in the top ten. This clone has only one observation. The receptor was derived from a woman aged 65 to 85 with acute or convalescent COVID-19. Sequenced: peripheral blood.

The CDR3 region is CASVRDSIKPQHF. The CDR3 bases are TGTGCCAGCGTTAGGGACTCGATTAAGCCCCAGCATTTT. J is TRBJ1-5 and V is TRBV2, with a tentative D call TRBD1 (5 bases). Trimming pared 8 bases from V and 8 bases from J, leaving 16 bases between. Germline CDR1 and CDR2: SNHLY and FYNNEI. There are 13 residues in the CDR3. The variable domain in full, with the rest retrieved from reference TRBV2 and TRBJ1-5, is EPEVTQTPSHQVTQMGQEVILRCVPISNHLYFYWYRQILGQKVEFLVSFYNNEISEKSEIFDDQFSVERPDGSNFTLKIRSTKLEDSAMYFCASVRDSIKPQHFGDGTRLSIL.